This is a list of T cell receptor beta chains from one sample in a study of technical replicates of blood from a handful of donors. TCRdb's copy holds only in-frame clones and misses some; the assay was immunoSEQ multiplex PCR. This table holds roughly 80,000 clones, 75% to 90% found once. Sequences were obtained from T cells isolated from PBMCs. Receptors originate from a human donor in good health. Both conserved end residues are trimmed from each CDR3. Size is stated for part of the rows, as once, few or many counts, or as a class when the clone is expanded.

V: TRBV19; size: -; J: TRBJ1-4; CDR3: ASSIGQGLNEKLF
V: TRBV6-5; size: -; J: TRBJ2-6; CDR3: ASSYFRSGANVLT
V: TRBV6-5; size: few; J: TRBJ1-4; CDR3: ATRLTGNEKLF
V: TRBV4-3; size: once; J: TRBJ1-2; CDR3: ASSHPGTGEGYT
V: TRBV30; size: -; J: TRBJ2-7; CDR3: AWSAGDNAYEQY
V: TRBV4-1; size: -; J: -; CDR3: ASSQDNGGPYEQY
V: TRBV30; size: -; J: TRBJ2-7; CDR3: AWSSGQLQY
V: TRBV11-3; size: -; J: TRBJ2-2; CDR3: ASQGQGTGELF
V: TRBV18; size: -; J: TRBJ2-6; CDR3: ASSPVAVLEPGANVLT
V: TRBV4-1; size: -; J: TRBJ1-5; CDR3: ASSLTGGYSNQPQH
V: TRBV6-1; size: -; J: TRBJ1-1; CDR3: ASRTGMNTEAF
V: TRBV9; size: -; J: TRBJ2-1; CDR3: ASSVGDLNPRENEQF
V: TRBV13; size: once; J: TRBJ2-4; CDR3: ASSLAGGAKNIQY
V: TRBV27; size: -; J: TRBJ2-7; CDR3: ASSLSGQGSYEQY
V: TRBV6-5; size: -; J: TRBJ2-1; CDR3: ASSYGGRAYNEQF
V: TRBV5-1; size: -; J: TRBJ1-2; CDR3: ASSLGAGYT
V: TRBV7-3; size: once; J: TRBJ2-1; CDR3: ASSPTLGLAGGPDNEQF
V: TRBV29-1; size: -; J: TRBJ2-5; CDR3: SVEDRTPGRETQY
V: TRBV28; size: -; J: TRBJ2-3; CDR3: ASSMSFGGTDTQY
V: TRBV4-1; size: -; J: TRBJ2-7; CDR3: ASSQDSSGSEQY
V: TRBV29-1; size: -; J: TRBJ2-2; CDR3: SVAGTGNTGELF
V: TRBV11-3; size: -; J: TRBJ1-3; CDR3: ASSRGGNTIY
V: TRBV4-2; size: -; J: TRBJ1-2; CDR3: ASSQQHDRGANYGYT
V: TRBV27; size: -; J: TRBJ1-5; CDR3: ASSSSRSNQPQH
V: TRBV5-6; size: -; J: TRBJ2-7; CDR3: ASSSLFAYEQY
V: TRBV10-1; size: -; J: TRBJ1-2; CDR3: ASSFRRGDGYT
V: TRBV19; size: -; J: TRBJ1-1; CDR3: ASSARPGTEAF
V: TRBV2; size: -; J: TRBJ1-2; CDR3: ASSAERANYGYT
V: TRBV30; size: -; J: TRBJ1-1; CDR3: AWSVSYGTEAF
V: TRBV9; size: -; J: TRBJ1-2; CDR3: ASSPWDSNYGYT
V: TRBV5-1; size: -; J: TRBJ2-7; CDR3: AANLGGSYEQY
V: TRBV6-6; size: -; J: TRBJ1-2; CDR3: ASSPGQRNYGYT
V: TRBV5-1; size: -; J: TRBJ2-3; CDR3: ASTPGQGADTQY
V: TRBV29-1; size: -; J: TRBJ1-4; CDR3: SVGVTGTEKLF
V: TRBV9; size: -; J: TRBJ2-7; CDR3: ASSVEDFYEQY
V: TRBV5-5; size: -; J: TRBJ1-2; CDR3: ASSTGGNYGYT
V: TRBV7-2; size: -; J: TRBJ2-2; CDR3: ASSLYPREFTGELF
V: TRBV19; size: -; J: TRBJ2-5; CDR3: ASSIVQGETQY
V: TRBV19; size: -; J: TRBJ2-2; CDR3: ASSYLFRTGGTGELF
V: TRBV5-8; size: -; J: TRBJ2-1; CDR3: ASSLDRGSYNEQF
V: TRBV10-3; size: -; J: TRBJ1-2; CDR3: AISEVTASYGYT
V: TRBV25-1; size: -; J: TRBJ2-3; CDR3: ASSEAGQGPDTQY
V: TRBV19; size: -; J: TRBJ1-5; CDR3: ATRGRGFNQPQH
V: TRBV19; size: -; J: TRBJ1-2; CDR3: ASSGPGQVNYGYT
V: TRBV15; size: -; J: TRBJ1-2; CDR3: ATSRYRKGYGYT
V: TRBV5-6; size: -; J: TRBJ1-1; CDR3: ASSLQGGNTEAF
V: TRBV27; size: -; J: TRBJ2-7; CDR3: ASGTGTPYEQY
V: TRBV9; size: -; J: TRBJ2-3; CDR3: ASSVRGGGPVDTQY
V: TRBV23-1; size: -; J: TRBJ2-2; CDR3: ARGQESNTGELF
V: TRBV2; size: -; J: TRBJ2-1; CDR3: ASSDLASSYNEQF
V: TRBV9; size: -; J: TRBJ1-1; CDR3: ASSVTGDMNTEAF
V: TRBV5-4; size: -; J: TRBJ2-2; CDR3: ASYLGGELF
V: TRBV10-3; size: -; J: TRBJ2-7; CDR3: AITGDRGLEQY
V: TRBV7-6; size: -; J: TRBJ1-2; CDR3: ASSFRQGGSNYGYT
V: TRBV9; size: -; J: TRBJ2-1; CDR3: ASSVEATGRLEEQF
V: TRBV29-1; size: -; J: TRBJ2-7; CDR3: SVHFGTSGNEQY
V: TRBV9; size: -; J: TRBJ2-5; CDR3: ASSVALNRETQY
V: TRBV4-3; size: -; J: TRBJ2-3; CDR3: ASSQEGLAGGFGTDTQY
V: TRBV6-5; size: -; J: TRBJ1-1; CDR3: ASRGDRPHAF